A selection of T cell receptor beta chains follows, all from one sample in a study of cytomegalovirus exposure and HLA in healthy donors. Generated by immunoSEQ multiplex PCR, the TCRdb table keeps only in-frame clones and is missing some. The table lists 150,000 to 200,000 clones, about four fifths of them singletons. Sequenced input: PBMCs. The source of these receptors is a woman in her fifties or sixties in good health and CMV-seropositive. Both conserved end residues are part of each CDR3. The D gene is left open where the match is weak. A row's size may be missing; if present it is once, few, many or a size class.

j_call clone_size v_call d_call cdr3_aa cdr3_nt
TRBJ2-2 NA TRBV4-1 NA CASSRPTGQGGGTGELFF TGCGCCAGCAGCCGCCCAACCGGACAGGGAGGGGGCACCGGGGAGCTGTTTTTT
TRBJ1-1 NA TRBV7-9 NA CASSLGGAEAFF TGTGCCAGCAGCTTAGGGGGGGCTGAAGCTTTCTTT
TRBJ1-4 NA TRBV7-9 TRBD1 CASSLAEGQGVKLFF TGTGCCAGCAGCTTAGCGGAGGGACAGGGAGTAAAACTGTTTTTT
TRBJ2-1 NA TRBV5-1 TRBD2 CASSAALAGALEEQFF TGCGCCAGCAGCGCCGCACTAGCGGGGGCCCTAGAGGAGCAGTTCTTC
TRBJ1-1 NA TRBV18 NA CASSPRAGDTEAFF TGTGCCAGCTCACCACGGGCAGGGGACACTGAAGCTTTCTTT
TRBJ1-2 NA TRBV7-9 NA CASSFSGGLGYGYTF TGTGCCAGCAGCTTTTCCGGCGGGCTCGGTTATGGCTACACCTTC
TRBJ2-5 once TRBV10-2 TRBD1 CASSEHAGTGILGTQYF TGCGCCAGCAGTGAGCACGCCGGGACAGGGATCTTAGGGACCCAGTACTTC
TRBJ2-3 once TRBV18 NA CASSPTSLGADTQYF TGTGCCAGCTCACCAACGTCCCTCGGGGCAGATACGCAGTATTTT
TRBJ2-7 NA TRBV2 TRBD1 CASKGTDNYEQYF TGTGCCAGCAAAGGGACAGACAACTACGAGCAGTACTTC
TRBJ1-4 NA TRBV6-5 TRBD1 CASRTGGSDEKLFF TGTGCCAGCAGGACAGGGGGCTCGGATGAAAAACTGTTTTTT
TRBJ1-5 NA TRBV5-1 NA CASSTGLASNQPQHF TGCGCCAGCAGCACGGGACTCGCTAGCAATCAGCCCCAGCATTTT
TRBJ2-3 NA TRBV18 NA CASSPLQVTDTQYF TGTGCCAGCTCACCTTTACAGGTTACAGATACGCAGTATTTT
TRBJ2-7 NA TRBV7-9 TRBD1 CATRTGVDEQYF TGTGCCACTAGGACAGGGGTGGACGAGCAGTACTTC
TRBJ2-5 NA TRBV7-9 TRBD1 CASSIGQGPQETQYF TGTGCCAGCAGCATCGGACAGGGCCCCCAAGAGACCCAGTACTTC
TRBJ1-4 NA TRBV6-5 NA CASSYGGLGEKLFF TGTGCCAGCAGTTACGGGGGCTTGGGGGAAAAACTGTTTTTT
TRBJ2-1 NA TRBV21-1 NA CASSKTAGPWGNEQFF TGTGCCAGCAGCAAAACGGCGGGGCCCTGGGGCAATGAGCAGTTCTTC
TRBJ2-5 NA TRBV9 NA CASSVSPSSGQETQYF TGTGCCAGCAGCGTCAGTCCTAGCTCGGGCCAAGAGACCCAGTACTTC
TRBJ2-7 NA TRBV7-9 NA CASSKDRYEQYF TGTGCCAGCAGCAAGGACAGATACGAGCAGTACTTC
TRBJ2-2 NA TRBV6-5 NA CASSRSSDSGELFF TGTGCCAGCAGTCGTTCTAGCGATTCCGGGGAGCTGTTTTTT
TRBJ1-1 NA TRBV27 NA CASSPPPTGLSTEAFF TGTGCCAGCAGTCCCCCGCCGACAGGCCTATCCACTGAAGCTTTCTTT
TRBJ2-3 NA TRBV29-1 TRBD2 CSVVGLAYDTDTQYF TGCAGCGTTGTGGGACTAGCTTACGACACAGATACGCAGTATTTT
TRBJ1-6 NA TRBV19 NA CASTPQRSSYNSPLHF TGTGCCAGTACCCCACAGCGGAGCTCCTATAATTCACCCCTCCACTTT
TRBJ2-1 NA TRBV2 NA CASSADNEQFF TGTGCCAGCAGTGCCGACAATGAGCAGTTCTTC
TRBJ2-5 NA TRBV12-5 NA CASGTDWEETQYF TGTGCTAGTGGTACGGACTGGGAGGAGACCCAGTACTTC
TRBJ2-2 NA TRBV15 NA CATSIYAASNTGELFF TGTGCCACCAGCATCTATGCGGCCTCGAACACCGGGGAGCTGTTTTTT
TRBJ2-7 NA TRBV11-3 TRBD2 CASSPGGYEQYF TGTGCCAGCAGCCCGGGAGGTTACGAGCAGTACTTC
TRBJ1-6 once TRBV6-5 NA CASSQQGSSPLHF TGTGCCAGCAGCCAACAGGGAAGTTCACCCCTCCACTTT
TRBJ2-1 NA TRBV7-2 NA CASSLMRGEQFF TGTGCCAGCAGCTTAATGCGGGGTGAGCAGTTCTTC
TRBJ2-7 NA TRBV7-2 TRBD2 CASSKTYTLAGGQAGEQYF TGTGCCAGCAGCAAAACCTATACCCTAGCGGGGGGGCAGGCGGGTGAGCAGTACTTC
TRBJ2-3 once TRBV11-2 TRBD2 CASSEAGPADTQYF TGTGCCAGCAGCGAAGCGGGGCCGGCAGATACGCAGTATTTT
TRBJ2-1 NA TRBV7-6 TRBD2 CASSIGLAGGNEQFF TGTGCCAGCAGCATCGGACTAGCGGGGGGAAATGAGCAGTTCTTC
TRBJ1-4 NA TRBV4-3 NA CASSRDRTTNEKLFF TGCGCCAGCAGCCGTGACAGGACAACTAATGAAAAACTGTTTTTT
TRBJ2-2 NA TRBV7-2 NA CASSLDPGINTGELFF TGTGCCAGCAGCTTAGACCCGGGAATCAACACCGGGGAGCTGTTTTTT
TRBJ2-7 once TRBV6-6 NA CASSYQISYEQYF TGTGCCAGCAGTTACCAGATCTCCTACGAGCAGTACTTC
TRBJ1-6 NA TRBV7-9 TRBD1 CSSSTGTEYFTLHF TGTTCCAGCTCAACGGGGACAGAGTATTTCACCCTCCACTTT
TRBJ2-1 NA TRBV18 NA CASSPPLSGNEQFF TGTGCCAGCTCACCACCGCTCTCAGGCAATGAGCAGTTCTTC
TRBJ2-7 NA TRBV6-6 TRBD1 CASTQTGGALREQYF TGTGCCAGCACCCAGACAGGGGGGGCCTTGCGGGAGCAGTACTTC
TRBJ2-5 NA TRBV2 NA CASAKGIMIQETQYF TGTGCCAGCGCCAAGGGGATTATGATCCAAGAGACCCAGTACTTC
TRBJ2-1 NA TRBV2 TRBD2 CASSEKTSGGYNEQFF TGTGCCAGCAGTGAAAAGACTAGCGGGGGCTACAATGAGCAGTTCTTC
TRBJ2-2 NA TRBV7-3 NA CASSSAPTSFAGELFF TGTGCCAGCAGCTCGGCCCCTACTAGTTTCGCCGGGGAGCTGTTTTTT
TRBJ2-7 NA TRBV18 TRBD2 CASSPGGGAYEQYF TGTGCCAGCTCACCGGGCGGGGGGGCCTACGAGCAGTACTTC
TRBJ2-2 few TRBV5-4 NA CASSSRTTGELFF TGTGCCAGCAGCTCACGGACTACCGGGGAGCTGTTTTTT
TRBJ1-5 once TRBV25-1 TRBD1 CASSEQGAAQPQHF TGTGCCAGCAGTGAACAGGGGGCGGCTCAGCCCCAGCATTTT
TRBJ2-2 NA TRBV19 NA CASLPGTNTGELFF TGTGCCAGTCTACCAGGGACAAACACCGGGGAGCTGTTTTTT